The 18 T cell receptor beta chains presented below share a single source sample, sequenced in a study of blood T cell repertoires in COVID-19. Data came from immunoSEQ multiplex PCR; TCRdb stores just in-frame clones and leaves some out. This table has 65,000 to 70,000 clones, approximately 92% appearing once. The sample taken for sequencing was peripheral blood. The receptors were gathered from a human donor with active COVID-19. The donor label of this sample is uncertain.

CDR3 coding DNA: TGCGCCAGCAGCCAAGCCAGAAGCTCCTATAATTCACCCCTCCACTTT. Its protein product is CASSQARSSYNSPLHF. The chain carries TRBV4-3 and TRBJ1-6; D not resolved. Trimming took 1 base from V and 0 from J, leaving 7 bases between them. The CDR3 consists of 16 residues. CDR1 is LGHNA, CDR2 YSLEER, per germline.

CDR3 protein: CASSSTGGNQPQHF. The CDR3 nucleotides read TGTGCCAGCAGTAGCACAGGGGGGAATCAGCCCCAGCATTTT. V usage is TRBV6-5 and J usage is TRBJ1-5; 8 bases are shared with TRBD1. The CDR3 runs to 14 residues. CDR1 and CDR2 (germline): MNHEY, SVGAGI. Trimming removed 5 bases from V and 4 bases from J; junction bases left unmatched: 4.

This clone was counted once. V usage is TRBV24-1 and J usage is TRBJ2-2, with 7 bases aligning to TRBD1. The J segment lost 8 bases and the V segment lost 5 bases, leaving 10 bases of the junction unmatched. This CDR3 is 15 amino acids long. Germline-derived CDR1 and CDR2 are KGHDR and SFDVKD. The CDR3 loop is CATSGTGTAGGELFF. The CDR3 nucleotides read TGTGCCACCAGTGGGACCGGGACAGCAGGTGGGGAGCTGTTTTTT.

This chain uses TRBV5-1 with TRBJ2-7, with TRBD1 as a possible D gene (6 bases). Germline lookup yields CDR1 SGHRS and CDR2 YFSETQ. This CDR3 region has 13 residues. The ends were cut back, 1 base at V and 2 bases at J, with 7 bases in the middle. The CDR3 nucleotides read TGCGCCAGCAGCTTGAGGGACACCTACGAGCAGTACTTC. The encoded protein is CASSLRDTYEQYF.

J is TRBJ2-7 and V is TRBV5-1, with 11 bases lining up with TRBD2. CDR3 length equals 16 residues. CDR1 SGHRS and CDR2 YFSETQ come from the germline V gene. The trim removed 0 bases at V and 3 bases at J, leaving 5 bases unmatched. The CDR3 coding sequence is TGCGCCAGCAGCTTGGAACTAGCGGGAGCGGGCTACGAGCAGTACTTC. It yields the protein CASSLELAGAGYEQYF.

The genes are TRBV11-2 and TRBJ2-7; TRBD1 might be the D (5 bases). Germline V gene lookup returns CDR1 SGHAT and CDR2 FQNNGV. The CDR3 contains 14 residues. V was shortened by 5 bases and J by 2 bases, with 13 bases between the two germline ends. This chain's CDR3 is CASSQHAGTYEQYF. The DNA of the CDR3 is TGTGCCAGCAGCCAGCACGCAGGGACCTACGAGCAGTACTTC.

The chain employs TRBV28 and TRBJ2-3, with TRBD1 as a possible D gene (6 bases). Trimming removed 6 bases at V and 4 bases at J, with 17 bases between. The CDR3 runs to 15 residues. Germline CDR1 reads MDHEN; CDR2 reads SYDVKM. CDR3 loop: CASSDRMVPPDTQYF. In DNA, the CDR3 is TGTGCCAGCAGCGACAGGATGGTACCTCCAGATACGCAGTATTTT.

This sequence joins TRBV9 and TRBJ2-1; 7 bases fit TRBD2. The CDR3 runs to 15 residues. Germline V CDR1 and CDR2: SGDLS, YYNGEE. With V trimmed by 4 bases and J by 5 bases, 9 bases remained unmatched. The DNA for the CDR3 is TGTGCCAGCAGCCCCCGGGGGGAGGTAAACAATGAGCAGTTCTTC. Amino acids: CASSPRGEVNNEQFF.

V is TRBV6-5 and J is TRBJ2-2, with D unresolved. The V gene lost 7 bases and the J gene lost 4 bases, with 16 bases spanning the gap. Germline V gene data show CDR1 as MNHEY and CDR2 as SVGAGI. The length of the CDR3 is 15 residues. The CDR3 loop is CASIARRMGTGELFF. The CDR3 DNA sequence: TGTGCCAGCATAGCACGGCGGATGGGCACCGGGGAGCTGTTTTTT.

The chain links TRBV27 to TRBJ1-1; D is unclear. The V end lost 4 bases, the J end lost 2 bases, and 2 bases lay between the germline ends. Germline CDR1 and CDR2: MNHEY and SMNVEV (reference sequence). The CDR3 has 11 residues. CDR3 sequence reads: CASSSNTEAFF. The CDR3 DNA sequence: TGTGCCAGCAGTTCTAACACTGAAGCTTTCTTT.

The gene calls are TRBV4-1 and TRBJ2-7, with 7 positions matching TRBD1. Unmatched junction bases numbered 5, after V lost 0 bases and J lost 3 bases. The CDR3 runs to 15 residues. Germline lookup yields CDR1 MGHRA and CDR2 YSYEKL. CDR3 sequence (DNA): TGCGCCAGCAGCCAAGAGGTACAGGGGTTCTACGAGCAGTACTTC. It is translated as CASSQEVQGFYEQYF.

V is TRBV24-1 and J is TRBJ1-4, with unresolved D. CDR1 is KGHDR, CDR2 SFDVKD, per germline. The CDR3 is made up of 15 amino acids. Trimming took 3 bases from V and 0 from J, leaving 7 bases between them. CDR3 bases: TGTGCCACCAGTGATGCGGGAACAACTAATGAAAAACTGTTTTTT. As protein: CATSDAGTTNEKLFF.

The genes are TRBV7-9 and TRBJ2-1, with TRBD2 matching over 11 bases. Germline-derived CDR1 and CDR2 are SEHNR and FQNEAQ (reference sequence). V was clipped by 3 bases and J by 7 bases; unmatched bases: 8. The CDR3 contains 16 residues. The CDR3 DNA sequence: TGTGCCAGCAGCTTCCCACTAGCGGGAGCGATTAATGAGCAGTTCTTC. This codes for CASSFPLAGAINEQFF.

The CDR3 nucleotides read TGTGCCAGCAGCCAAGGTCAGGGTTGGGAGACCCAGTACTTC. This encodes CASSQGQGWETQYF. The rearrangement uses TRBV14 and TRBJ2-5; perhaps TRBD1 as D (5 bases). Germline assignment: CDR1 SGHDN and CDR2 FVKESK. There are 14 residues in the CDR3. V was trimmed by 1 base and J by 5 bases, leaving 11 bases between them.

V is TRBV5-6 and J is TRBJ2-3; TRBD1 matches at 9 bases. Trimming took 3 bases from V and 2 from J; bases not matched to a gene: 7. The CDR3 extends over 16 amino acids. Germline V gene sequence: CDR1 SGHDT, CDR2 YYEEEE. CDR3 DNA: TGTGCCAGCAGCTGGGAGACAGGGGGGACCACAGATACGCAGTATTTT. It specifies CASSWETGGTTDTQYF.

The J gene is TRBJ2-7, the V gene TRBV5-1, with 12 bases aligning to TRBD2. V dropped 0 bases and J dropped 6; count of bases not matched to a gene: 10. This CDR3 has 17 amino acids. Germline CDR1 SGHRS, CDR2 YFSETQ. CDR3 nucleotides: TGCGCCAGCAGCTTGGGGGGGACTAGCGGGCCTTCGGGCGAGCAGTACTTC. Protein product: CASSLGGTSGPSGEQYF. The entire variable domain, with the rest obtained from reference TRBV5-1 and TRBJ2-7, is as follows: KAGVTQTPRYLIKTRGQQVTLSCSPISGHRSVSWYQQTPGQGLQFLFEYFSETQRNKGNFPGRFSGRQFSNSRSEMNVSTLELGDSALYLCASSLGGTSGPSGEQYFGPGTRLTVT.

The DNA of the CDR3 is TGTGCTAGTGGGGGGGGTAGCGGGATTTCCTACGAGCAGTACTTC. Translation: CASGGGSGISYEQYF. This rearrangement joins TRBV12-5 to TRBJ2-7, with TRBD2 matching over 8 bases. Germline values: CDR1 LGHNT, CDR2 FRNRAP. This CDR3 comprises 15 residues. J gave up 1 base and V 6 bases, and 8 bases lay outside the gene matches.

V usage is TRBV29-1 and J usage is TRBJ2-3; a possible D gene is TRBD1 (5 bases). Germline V gene sequence: CDR1 SQVTM, CDR2 ANQGSEA. The CDR3 extends over 14 amino acids. V was cut by 2 bases and J by 7 bases, with 16 bases left in between. This CDR3 reads CSVELVGARNTQYF. The CDR3 region has the DNA TGCAGCGTTGAATTGGTAGGGGCGCGAAATACGCAGTATTTT.